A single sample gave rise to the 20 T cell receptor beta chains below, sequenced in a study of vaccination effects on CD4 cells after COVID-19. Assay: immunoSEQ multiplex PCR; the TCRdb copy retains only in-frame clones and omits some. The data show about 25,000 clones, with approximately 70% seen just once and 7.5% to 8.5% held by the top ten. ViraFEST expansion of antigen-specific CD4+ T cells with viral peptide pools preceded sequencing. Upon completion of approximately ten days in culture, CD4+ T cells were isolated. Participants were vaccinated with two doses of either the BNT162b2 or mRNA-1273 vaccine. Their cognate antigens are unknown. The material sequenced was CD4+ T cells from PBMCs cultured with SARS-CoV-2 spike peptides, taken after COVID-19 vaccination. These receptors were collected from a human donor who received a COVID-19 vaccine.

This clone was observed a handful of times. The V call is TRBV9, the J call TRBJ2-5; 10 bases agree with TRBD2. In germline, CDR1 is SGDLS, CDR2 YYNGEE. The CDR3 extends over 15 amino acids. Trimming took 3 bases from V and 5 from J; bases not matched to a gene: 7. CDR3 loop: CASSADSGGRETQYF. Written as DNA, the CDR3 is TGTGCCAGCAGCGCAGATAGCGGGGGGCGGGAGACCCAGTACTTC.

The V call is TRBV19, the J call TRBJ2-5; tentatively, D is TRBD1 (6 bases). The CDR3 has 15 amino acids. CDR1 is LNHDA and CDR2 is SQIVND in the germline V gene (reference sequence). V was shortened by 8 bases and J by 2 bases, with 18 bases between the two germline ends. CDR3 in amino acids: CASEKNTGKQETQYF. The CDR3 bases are TGTGCCAGTGAAAAAAATACAGGGAAACAAGAGACCCAGTACTTC. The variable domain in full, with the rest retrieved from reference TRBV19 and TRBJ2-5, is DGGITQSPKYLFRKEGQNVTLSCEQNLNHDAMYWYRQDPGQGLRLIYYSQIVNDFQKGDIAEGYSVSREKKESFPLTVTSAQKNPTAFYLCASEKNTGKQETQYFGPGTRLLVL.

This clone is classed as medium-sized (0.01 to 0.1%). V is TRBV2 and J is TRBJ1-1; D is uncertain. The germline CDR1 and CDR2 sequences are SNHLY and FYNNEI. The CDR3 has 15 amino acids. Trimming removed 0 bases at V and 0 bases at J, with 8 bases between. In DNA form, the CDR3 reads TGTGCCAGCAGTGAAGCGGTAGCAATGAACACTGAAGCTTTCTTT. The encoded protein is CASSEAVAMNTEAFF.

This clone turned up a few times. CDR3 sequence: CASRKTGAEPEQYF. The DNA of the CDR3 is TGTGCCAGCAGGAAGACAGGGGCCGAGCCGGAGCAGTACTTC. The rearrangement uses TRBV6-5 and TRBJ2-7, with 8 bases lining up with TRBD1. J was trimmed by 7 bases and V by 6 bases; bases with no gene match: 11. The CDR3 has 14 amino acids. CDR1 is MNHEY and CDR2 is SVGAGI in the germline V gene.

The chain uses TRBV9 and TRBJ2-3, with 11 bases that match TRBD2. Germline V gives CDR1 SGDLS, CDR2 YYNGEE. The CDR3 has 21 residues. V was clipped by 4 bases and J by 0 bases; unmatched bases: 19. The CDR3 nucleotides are TGTGCCAGCAGCTCGAGATGGGTTGGGCTAGCGGGGGGAAATAGCACAGATACGCAGTATTTT. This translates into CASSSRWVGLAGGNSTDTQYF.

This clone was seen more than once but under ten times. The CDR3 loop reads CASSYTHDRGPQHF. For the CDR3, the DNA is TGTGCCAGCAGTTACACCCATGACAGGGGACCCCAGCATTTT. The chain links TRBV6-5 to TRBJ1-5; 8 nucleotides align to TRBD1. The CDR3 is 14 residues long. CDR1 MNHEY and CDR2 SVGAGI come from the germline V gene. The J segment lost 10 bases and the V segment lost 2 bases, leaving 7 bases of the junction unmatched.

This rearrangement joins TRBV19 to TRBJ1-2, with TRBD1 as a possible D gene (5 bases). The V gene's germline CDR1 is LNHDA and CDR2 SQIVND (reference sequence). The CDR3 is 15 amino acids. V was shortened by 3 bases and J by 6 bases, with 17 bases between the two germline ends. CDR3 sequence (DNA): TGTGCCAGTAGTATTGTGGTTGACCGAGGGGATGGCTACACCTTC. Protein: CASSIVVDRGDGYTF.

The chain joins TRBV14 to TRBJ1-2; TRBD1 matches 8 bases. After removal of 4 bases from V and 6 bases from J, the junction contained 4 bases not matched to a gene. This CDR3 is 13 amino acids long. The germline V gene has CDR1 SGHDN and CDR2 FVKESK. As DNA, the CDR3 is TGTGCCAGCAGCCCTCAGGGGGCGGATGGCTACACCTTC. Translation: CASSPQGADGYTF.

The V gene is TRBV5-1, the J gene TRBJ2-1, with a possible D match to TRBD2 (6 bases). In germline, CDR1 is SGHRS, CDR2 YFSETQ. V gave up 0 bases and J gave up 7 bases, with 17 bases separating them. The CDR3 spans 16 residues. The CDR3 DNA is TGCGCCAGCAGCTTGGCTGGCCTCGAGGCGGGAAATGAGCAGTTCTTC. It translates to CASSLAGLEAGNEQFF.

Here the CDR3 reads CASSPGTGGSGNTIYF. In DNA, the CDR3 is TGTGCCAGCAGCCCCGGGACAGGGGGTTCTGGAAACACCATATATTTT. The chain is built from TRBV11-3 and TRBJ1-3; 11 nucleotides match TRBD1. The V gene end was trimmed by 5 bases and the J gene end by 1 base; junction bases not matched to a gene: 4. Germline-derived CDR1 and CDR2 are SGHNT and YENEEA. This CDR3 comprises 16 residues.

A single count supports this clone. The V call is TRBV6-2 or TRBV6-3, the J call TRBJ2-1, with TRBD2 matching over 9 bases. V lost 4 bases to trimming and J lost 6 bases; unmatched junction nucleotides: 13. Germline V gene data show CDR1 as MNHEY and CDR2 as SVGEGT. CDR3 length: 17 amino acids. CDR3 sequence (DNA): TGTGCCAGCAGTTCCGGATTTAGCGGGAGAAAGGTCAATGAGCAGTTCTTC. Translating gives CASSSGFSGRKVNEQFF.

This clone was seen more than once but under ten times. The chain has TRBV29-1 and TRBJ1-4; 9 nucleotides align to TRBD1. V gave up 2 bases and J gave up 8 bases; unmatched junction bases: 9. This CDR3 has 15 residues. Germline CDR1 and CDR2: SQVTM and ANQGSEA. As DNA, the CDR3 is TGCAGCGTTGAATACTTGGGACAGGGTTACGAAAAACTGTTTTTT. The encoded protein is CSVEYLGQGYEKLFF.

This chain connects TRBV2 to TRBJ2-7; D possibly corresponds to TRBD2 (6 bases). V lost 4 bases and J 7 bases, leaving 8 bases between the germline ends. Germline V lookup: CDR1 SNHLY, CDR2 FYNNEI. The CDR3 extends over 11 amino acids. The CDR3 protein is CASSGAGEQYF. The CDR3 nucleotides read TGTGCCAGCAGTGGGGCGGGGGAGCAGTACTTC.

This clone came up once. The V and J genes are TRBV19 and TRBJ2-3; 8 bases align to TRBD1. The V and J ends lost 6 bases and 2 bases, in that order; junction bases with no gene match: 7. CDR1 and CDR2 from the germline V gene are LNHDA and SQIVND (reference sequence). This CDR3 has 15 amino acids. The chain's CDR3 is CASRDRTGITDTQYF. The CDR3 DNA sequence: TGTGCCAGTAGAGACAGGACAGGGATCACAGATACGCAGTATTTT.

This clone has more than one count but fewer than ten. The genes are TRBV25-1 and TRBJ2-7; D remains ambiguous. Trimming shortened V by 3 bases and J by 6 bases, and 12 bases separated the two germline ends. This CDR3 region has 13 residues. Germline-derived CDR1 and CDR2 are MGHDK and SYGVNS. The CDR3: CASSDRWAFEQYF. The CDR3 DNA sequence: TGTGCCAGCAGTGATAGGTGGGCATTCGAGCAGTACTTC.

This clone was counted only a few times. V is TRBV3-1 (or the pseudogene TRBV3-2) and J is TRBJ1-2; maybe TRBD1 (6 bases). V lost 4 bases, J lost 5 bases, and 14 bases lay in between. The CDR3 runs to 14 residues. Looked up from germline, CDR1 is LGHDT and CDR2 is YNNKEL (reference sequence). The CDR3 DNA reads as TGTGCCAGCAGCCTGACAGGTGGGATGTATGGCTACACCTTC. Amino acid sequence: CASSLTGGMYGYTF.

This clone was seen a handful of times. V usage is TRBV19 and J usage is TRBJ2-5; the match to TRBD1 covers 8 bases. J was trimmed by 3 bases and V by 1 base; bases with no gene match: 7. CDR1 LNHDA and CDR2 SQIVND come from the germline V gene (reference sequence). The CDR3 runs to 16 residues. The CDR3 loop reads CASSIVLMGQEETQYF. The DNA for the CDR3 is TGTGCCAGTAGTATAGTCTTAATGGGACAGGAAGAGACCCAGTACTTC.

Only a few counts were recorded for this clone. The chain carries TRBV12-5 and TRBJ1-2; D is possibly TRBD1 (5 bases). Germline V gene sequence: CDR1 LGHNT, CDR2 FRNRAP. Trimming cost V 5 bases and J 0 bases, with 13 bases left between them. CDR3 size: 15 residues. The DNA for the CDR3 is TGTGCTAGTGGTACCCGAGACAGCTCTAACTATGGCTACACCTTC. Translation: CASGTRDSSNYGYTF.

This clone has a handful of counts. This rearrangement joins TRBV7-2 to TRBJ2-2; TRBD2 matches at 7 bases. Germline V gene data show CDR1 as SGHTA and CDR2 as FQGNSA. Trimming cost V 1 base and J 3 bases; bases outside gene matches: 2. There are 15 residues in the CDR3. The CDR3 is CASSLVAGYTGELFF. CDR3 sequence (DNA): TGTGCCAGCAGCTTAGTAGCGGGTTACACCGGGGAGCTGTTTTTT.

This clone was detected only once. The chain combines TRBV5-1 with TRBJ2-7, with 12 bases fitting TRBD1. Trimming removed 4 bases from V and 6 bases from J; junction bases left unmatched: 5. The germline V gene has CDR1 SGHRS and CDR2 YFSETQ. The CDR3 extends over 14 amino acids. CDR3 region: CASSNRDRGLEQYF. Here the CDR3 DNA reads TGCGCCAGCAGCAACCGGGACAGGGGGCTCGAGCAGTACTTC.